This T cell receptor beta chain derives from a study of blood T cell repertoires in COVID-19. The V end lost 0 bases, the J end lost 15 bases, and 20 bases lay between the germline ends. CDR3 length equals 15 residues. Germline assignment: CDR1 MNHNS and CDR2 SASEGT. This clone was observed a handful of times. Per the original methods: Using reference gene primer amplification, nucleated cell counts were estimated. Generated by immunoSEQ multiplex PCR, the TCRdb table keeps only in-frame clones and is missing some. V and J calls and clone size come straight from that table; D and trimming were deduced from the DNA. The profile shows 80,000 to 100,000 clones, roughly 75% of them singletons.

Sequencing was carried out using peripheral blood. The source is a man between 45 and 60 years old who had recovered from COVID-19. The rearrangement links TRBV6-1 to TRBJ1-4, with a possible D match to TRBD1 (6 bases). The CDR3 region has the DNA TGTGCCAGCAGTGAAGCAACAGGGTCTAATGAAAAGATGTTTTTT. It codes for CASSEATGSNEKMFF.